Shown below are 18 T cell receptor beta chains from a single sample sequenced in a study of blood T cell repertoires in COVID-19. Data came from immunoSEQ multiplex PCR; TCRdb stores just in-frame clones and leaves some out. The sample lists fewer than 350,000 clones; about 86% were seen once. The sequencing input was peripheral blood. The receptors stem from a woman aged 55 to 70 with active or convalescent COVID-19.

This clone was seen once. This chain links TRBV27 with TRBJ1-2; 7 nucleotides match TRBD1. The germline CDR1 and CDR2 sequences are MNHEY and SMNVEV (reference sequence). The length of the CDR3 is 14 residues. V lost 5 bases to trimming and J lost 2 bases; unmatched junction nucleotides: 5. The CDR3: CASSPGGQNYGYTF. The CDR3 DNA follows: TGTGCCAGCAGTCCCGGGGGACAGAACTATGGCTACACCTTC.

This chain uses TRBV5-1 with TRBJ2-2; 7 bases agree with TRBD1. V lost 3 bases and J lost 1; bases outside the gene matches: 6. The CDR3 totals 16 residues. The germline V gene has CDR1 SGHRS and CDR2 YFSETQ. CDR3 sequence: CASSSRQGRNTGELFF. The CDR3 DNA sequence: TGCGCCAGCAGCTCCAGACAGGGTAGGAACACCGGGGAGCTGTTTTTT.

The chain carries TRBV5-1 and TRBJ1-1; D gene ambiguous. Looked up from germline, CDR1 is SGHRS and CDR2 is YFSETQ. V gave up 7 bases and J gave up 2 bases, with 12 bases separating them. The CDR3 contains 13 residues. The DNA of the CDR3 is TGCGCCAGCTCTGAACAGCCCAACACTGAAGCTTTCTTT. It encodes CASSEQPNTEAFF.

The V and J genes are TRBV19 and TRBJ1-2; the match to TRBD1 covers 8 bases. Germline loops: CDR1 LNHDA, CDR2 SQIVND (reference sequence). V lost 6 bases and J lost 6; bases outside the gene matches: 9. CDR3 length equals 14 residues. The DNA for the CDR3 is TGTGCCAGTAGGGACAGGGTAACAGGAGATGGCTACACCTTC. Translated: CASRDRVTGDGYTF.

The chain couples TRBV14 to TRBJ1-6, with 9 bases matching TRBD1. The CDR3 covers 16 residues. Trimming cost V 1 base and J 10 bases; bases outside gene matches: 8. The germline CDR1 and CDR2 sequences are SGHDN and FVKESK. CDR3 residues: CASSQGWDRDGSPLHF. DNA for the CDR3: TGTGCCAGCAGCCAAGGATGGGACAGGGATGGGTCACCCCTCCACTTT.

The chain uses TRBV19 and TRBJ2-5, with 7 bases that match TRBD2. The CDR3 is 14 amino acids. V dropped 3 bases and J dropped 1; count of bases not matched to a gene: 2. Per the germline V gene, CDR1 is LNHDA and CDR2 is SQIVND (reference sequence). The CDR3 here is CASSIGGSQETQYF. Written as DNA, the CDR3 is TGTGCCAGTAGTATTGGCGGGAGCCAAGAGACCCAGTACTTC.

V and J are TRBV29-1 and TRBJ1-1, with D possibly matching TRBD1 (5 bases). Germline-derived CDR1 and CDR2 are SQVTM and ANQGSEA. This CDR3 contains 12 residues. The V end was cut by 6 bases, the J end by 3 bases, with 11 bases between. CDR3 amino acids: CSVTGGDTEAFF. The CDR3 DNA is TGCAGCGTGACGGGGGGAGACACTGAAGCTTTCTTT. The full variable domain, in which reference TRBV29-1 and TRBJ1-1 provide the parts outside the CDR3, is SAVISQKPSRDICQRGTSLTIQCQVDSQVTMMFWYRQQPGQSLTLIATANQGSEATYESGFVIDKFPISRPNLTFSTLTVSNMSPEDSSIYLCSVTGGDTEAFFGQGTRLTVV.

This clone has a handful of counts. The chain uses TRBV6-1 and TRBJ2-7, with a possible D match to TRBD1 (6 bases). Germline-derived CDR1 and CDR2 are MNHNS and SASEGT. V was clipped by 3 bases and J by 2 bases, with 14 bases between them. The CDR3 covers 15 residues. The CDR3: CASSEGARGTYEQYF. Written as DNA, the CDR3 is TGTGCCAGCAGTGAGGGGGCCAGGGGAACCTACGAGCAGTACTTC.

The chain couples TRBV7-7 to TRBJ2-1; 11 positions agree with TRBD1. Germline V lookup: CDR1 SSHAT, CDR2 FNYEAQ (reference sequence). The CDR3 totals 17 residues. V lost 1 base and J lost 8; bases outside the gene matches: 10. The CDR3: CASSLGIGTGGFDEQFF. In nucleotides, the CDR3 is TGTGCCAGCAGCTTAGGGATCGGGACAGGGGGTTTCGATGAGCAGTTCTTC.

This clone turned up a few times. The V and J genes are TRBV13 and TRBJ2-7; D may be TRBD2 (7 bases). CDR3 size: 14 residues. V lost 6 bases and J 2 bases, leaving 14 bases between the germline ends. Germline CDR1 PRHDT, CDR2 FYEKMQ (reference sequence). The CDR3 DNA reads TGTGCCAGCAGAGGGAGGGGGACTCCCTACGAGCAGTACTTC. Translated: CASRGRGTPYEQYF.

The chain uses TRBV3-1 (or the pseudogene TRBV3-2) and TRBJ2-5; 11 nucleotides align to TRBD2. The CDR3 length is 17 residues. Germline values: CDR1 LGHDT, CDR2 YNNKEL (reference sequence). The J segment lost 2 bases and the V segment lost 1 base, leaving 6 bases of the junction unmatched. The CDR3 protein is CASSQVASGGWQETQYF. The CDR3 DNA reads as TGTGCCAGCAGCCAAGTAGCTAGCGGGGGGTGGCAAGAGACCCAGTACTTC.

This clone has a handful of counts. The chain has TRBV19 and TRBJ1-1; D call uncertain. The CDR3 sequence is 13 residues long. V was cut by 2 bases and J by 3 bases, with 7 bases left in between. Germline values: CDR1 LNHDA, CDR2 SQIVND (reference sequence). The chain's CDR3 is CASSITQYTEAFF. CDR3 bases: TGTGCCAGTAGTATAACACAGTACACTGAAGCTTTCTTT.

The chain links TRBV29-1 to TRBJ1-1, with TRBD1 as a possible D gene (6 bases). The CDR3 sequence is 13 residues long. Deletions cut 6 bases from V and 2 bases from J, with 13 bases between. Germline-derived CDR1 and CDR2 are SQVTM and ANQGSEA. This CDR3 is CSVRGGINTEAFF. For the CDR3, the DNA is TGCAGCGTCCGAGGGGGTATCAACACTGAAGCTTTCTTT.

The chain couples TRBV19 to TRBJ1-2; TRBD1 is a possible D gene (6 bases). With 4 bases removed from V and 3 bases from J, the gap between germline ends came to 18 bases. The CDR3 loop spans 16 amino acids. Looked up from germline, CDR1 is LNHDA and CDR2 is SQIVND (reference sequence). CDR3 protein: CASSTPNRVGDYGYTF. CDR3 nucleotides: TGTGCCAGTAGTACCCCCAACAGGGTAGGGGACTATGGCTACACCTTC.

The V and J genes are TRBV7-9 and TRBJ2-1; 10 bases line up with TRBD1. With V trimmed by 4 bases and J by 6 bases, 6 bases remained unmatched. The CDR3 runs to 15 residues. Germline V gives CDR1 SEHNR, CDR2 FQNEAQ (reference sequence). This chain's CDR3 is CASSSGQGNSNEQFF. The CDR3 bases are TGTGCCAGCAGCTCGGGACAGGGGAATTCCAATGAGCAGTTCTTC.

The gene calls are TRBV12-5 and TRBJ2-7, with TRBD1 as a possible D gene (7 bases). This CDR3 spans 17 amino acids. V was pared by 2 bases and J by 2 bases, with 19 bases between. CDR1 and CDR2 (germline): LGHNT, FRNRAP. The CDR3 reads CASGLTAGQYLPYEQYF. For the CDR3, the DNA is TGTGCTAGTGGTTTGACCGCGGGACAGTACCTCCCCTACGAGCAGTACTTC.

Only a few counts were recorded for this clone. This chain joins TRBV19 and TRBJ1-5; 7 nucleotides match TRBD1. The CDR3 contains 14 residues. Looked up from germline, CDR1 is LNHDA and CDR2 is SQIVND (reference sequence). Losses at the gene ends were 4 bases for V and 10 bases for J; bases not matched to a gene: 10. CDR3 region: CASSTVSGGIPQHF. The DNA of the CDR3 is TGTGCCAGTAGTACGGTGTCAGGGGGGATCCCCCAGCATTTT.

In this sample, this clone turned up once. The chain carries TRBV3-1 (or the pseudogene TRBV3-2) and TRBJ2-7, with D maybe TRBD1 (6 bases). Looked up from germline, CDR1 is LGHDT and CDR2 is YNNKEL (reference sequence). V lost 2 bases to trimming and J lost 4 bases, with 21 bases between them. The CDR3 loop spans 17 amino acids. CDR3 in DNA: TGTGCCAGCAGCCAATGGGTGGCAGGGGTGGGGTCTTACGAGCAGTACTTC. This gives the protein CASSQWVAGVGSYEQYF.